This T cell receptor beta chain was sequenced for a study of blood T cell repertoires in COVID-19. Study summary: COVID-19 samples, acute and convalescent, were from the United States, Italy and Spain. Nucleic acid was either cDNA or gDNA, and it came from T cells, B-cell-depleted T cells, or PBMCs.

The CDR3 extends over 15 amino acids. The V segment lost 5 bases and the J segment 3 bases; nucleotides outside the gene matches: 5. Germline V lookup: CDR1 MNHEY, CDR2 SVGAGI. This clone was picked up one time. Original processing notes: By means of reference gene primer amplification, nucleated cell counts were estimated. Profiling relied on immunoSEQ multiplex PCR, and the TCRdb table lists in-frame clones only, not all of them. For V, J and clone size, that table is used; D and trimming come from the DNA. Counted here are approximately 260,000 clones, approximately 86% occurring once; the ten biggest clones make up less than 4%.

J is TRBJ2-3 and V is TRBV6-5, with 10 bases lining up with TRBD2. This TCR came from a man aged 18 to 29 with active or convalescent COVID-19. The sequenced material came from peripheral blood. CDR3: CASSRLAGGTDTQYF. For the CDR3, the DNA is TGTGCCAGCAGTAGATTAGCGGGAGGTACAGATACGCAGTATTTT.